Following are 32 T cell receptor beta chains from one sample sequenced in a study of cytomegalovirus exposure and HLA in healthy donors. The PCR used 60 Vbeta and 13 Jbeta primers. TCRdb's table, derived via immunoSEQ multiplex PCR, lists solely in-frame clones and lacks some. The table includes 240,000 or so clones, 82% detected once. Source material: PBMCs. The origin of the receptors is a woman aged 35 to 49 in good health and CMV-seropositive.

This clone is a singleton in its sample. CDR3 region: CASSLDGYGYTF. In nucleotides, the CDR3 is TGTGCCAGCAGCTTAGACGGCTATGGCTACACCTTC. The chain carries TRBV13 and TRBJ1-2; D remains ambiguous. Germline CDR1 and CDR2: PRHDT and FYEKMQ (reference sequence). The ends were cut back, 1 base at V and 4 bases at J, with 4 bases in the middle. This CDR3 region has 12 residues.

The rearrangement uses TRBV15 and TRBJ2-3, with 12 bases lining up with TRBD1. Germline values: CDR1 LNHNV, CDR2 YYDKDF (reference sequence). The CDR3 length is 17 residues. The V and J ends lost 3 bases and 7 bases, in that order; junction bases with no gene match: 11. CDR3 sequence (DNA): TGTGCCACCAGCAGGTCGAGGGGGACAGGGGGCTTAAATACGCAGTATTTT. As protein: CATSRSRGTGGLNTQYF.

V and J are TRBV5-1 and TRBJ2-7, with a weak D call TRBD2 (7 bases). Germline CDR1 is SGHRS and CDR2 is YFSETQ. The CDR3 is 15 amino acids. The V end was cut by 4 bases, the J end by 3 bases, with 17 bases between. CDR3 residues: CASSPLGGAIYEQYF. CDR3 bases: TGCGCCAGCAGCCCATTGGGGGGGGCCATCTACGAGCAGTACTTC.

To note about this clone: The junction differs from germline at one of its ends, possibly a read error. This chain links TRBV7-9 with TRBJ1-2; D is unclear. Germline CDR1 and CDR2: SEHNR and FQNEAQ (reference sequence). This CDR3 has 14 amino acids. The CDR3 spells CSSSLETGSNGYTF. The CDR3 nucleotides are TGTTCCAGCAGCTTAGAGACGGGGTCTAATGGCTACACCTTC.

The chain recombines TRBV7-2 with TRBJ1-6; no definite D call. The CDR3 is made up of 16 amino acids. Deletions cut 5 bases from V and 0 bases from J, with 11 bases between. From germline, CDR1 is SGHTA and CDR2 FQGNSA. CDR3: CASSPPGSSYNSPLHF. CDR3 sequence (DNA): TGTGCCAGCAGCCCACCGGGGAGCTCCTATAATTCACCCCTCCACTTT.

V and J are TRBV27 and TRBJ2-1; 9 bases agree with TRBD2. The germline V gene has CDR1 MNHEY and CDR2 SMNVEV (reference sequence). V dropped 5 bases and J dropped 7; count of bases not matched to a gene: 12. CDR3 length: 16 residues. The CDR3 is CASSPVGSGSSNEQFF. The CDR3 bases are TGTGCCAGCAGTCCCGTGGGTAGCGGGAGTTCTAATGAGCAGTTCTTC.

The gene calls are TRBV19 and TRBJ2-4, with D possibly TRBD2 on 6 matching bases. The CDR3 extends over 12 amino acids. Germline-derived CDR1 and CDR2 are LNHDA and SQIVND (reference sequence). V was cut by 1 base and J by 13 bases, with 11 bases left in between. The CDR3 coding sequence is TGTGCCAGTAGTATAGTGGAGGGTTGGCAGTACTTC. Protein product: CASSIVEGWQYF.

This chain links TRBV30 with TRBJ2-7; D is undetermined. CDR3 length: 16 amino acids. CDR1 is GTSNPN and CDR2 is SVGIG in the germline V gene (reference sequence). V dropped 2 bases and J dropped 0 bases, with 17 bases sitting between them. CDR3 region: CAWSRGSPADSYEQYF. The CDR3 DNA follows: TGTGCCTGGAGTCGCGGCAGCCCGGCGGACTCCTACGAGCAGTACTTC.

The chain links TRBV6-1 to TRBJ2-3; 8 bases map to TRBD1. The junction had 7 bases not matched to a gene; V was cut back by 11 bases and J by 3 bases. The CDR3 contains 13 residues. Germline V CDR1 and CDR2: MNHNS, SASEGT. CDR3 sequence: CAGDRGKTDTQYF. CDR3 nucleotide sequence: TGTGCCGGCGACAGGGGCAAAACAGATACGCAGTATTTT.

V gene TRBV5-1 combines with J gene TRBJ2-3; D not resolved. V dropped 2 bases and J dropped 2 bases, with 9 bases sitting between them. The CDR3 spans 14 residues. The germline V gene encodes CDR1 SGHRS and CDR2 YFSETQ. The CDR3 coding sequence is TGCGCCAGCAGCTTCCGCGGCCCCACAGATACGCAGTATTTT. Protein: CASSFRGPTDTQYF.

The V gene is TRBV28, the J gene TRBJ2-1, with TRBD2 as a possible D gene (5 bases). V lost 5 bases and J lost 0, with 11 bases in between. Germline V CDR1 and CDR2: MDHEN, SYDVKM. CDR3 length: 15 amino acids. DNA of the CDR3: TGTGCCAGCAGTCGCCCCGGGGTCTCCTACAATGAGCAGTTCTTC. Protein sequence: CASSRPGVSYNEQFF.

The V call is TRBV7-2, the J call TRBJ1-2; 8 bases fit TRBD1. The J segment lost 4 bases and the V segment lost 7 bases, leaving 8 bases of the junction unmatched. CDR1 is SGHTA, CDR2 FQGNSA, per germline. This CDR3 contains 14 residues. The CDR3, as DNA: TGTGCCAGCATCACAACAGGGGGATCCTATGGCTACACCTTC. It translates to CASITTGGSYGYTF. The whole variable domain, remainder taken from reference TRBV7-2 and TRBJ1-2, is GAGVSQSPSNKVTEKGKDVELRCDPISGHTALYWYRQSLGQGLEFLIYFQGNSAPDKSGLPSDRFSAERTGGSVSTLTIQRTQQEDSAVYLCASITTGGSYGYTFGSGTRLTVV.

Remarks on this clone: Other DNA sequences in this sample translate to the same CDR3. This chain links TRBV4-3 with TRBJ1-3, with D unresolved. Germline-derived CDR1 and CDR2 are LGHNA and YSLEER. This CDR3 region has 17 residues. The germline V and J ends were trimmed by 0 bases and 1 base, with 13 bases remaining between them. This chain's CDR3 is CASSQDRYRGSGNTIYF. CDR3 coding DNA: TGCGCCAGCAGCCAAGATAGATACCGAGGTTCTGGAAACACCATATATTTT.

The gene calls are TRBV10-3 and TRBJ2-7, with 8 positions matching TRBD1. V shed 4 bases, J shed 0 bases, and the junction held 5 bases outside the gene matches. Looked up from germline, CDR1 is ENHRY and CDR2 is SYGVKD. The CDR3 has 15 residues. CDR3 in amino acids: CAISGLGQASYEQYF. The DNA of the CDR3 is TGTGCCATCAGTGGGTTGGGACAGGCCTCCTACGAGCAGTACTTC.

V gene TRBV30 combines with J gene TRBJ2-5; tentative D call: TRBD2 (5 bases). Germline assignment: CDR1 GTSNPN and CDR2 SVGIG (reference sequence). The V end lost 3 bases, the J end lost 3 bases, and 17 bases lay between the germline ends. The CDR3 has 15 residues. DNA for the CDR3: TGTGCCTGGAGGGCCTCAATGAGACTAAAAGAGACCCAGTACTTC. Encoded protein: CAWRASMRLKETQYF.

Notes on this clone: One end of the junction is discordant with germline, which a read error may explain. The chain joins TRBV7-7 to TRBJ1-1; 10 bases align to TRBD1. This CDR3 has 17 amino acids. Germline V gives CDR1 SSHAT, CDR2 FNYEAQ (reference sequence). The CDR3 loop reads CASSLVPPGQGYTEAFF. The CDR3 DNA is TGTGCTAGCAGCTTAGTCCCCCCGGGACAGGGGTACACTGAAGCTTTCTTT.

The V call is TRBV4-1, the J call TRBJ2-7, with a weak D call TRBD2 (6 bases). The CDR3 consists of 16 residues. Trimming stripped 4 bases from V and 5 bases from J, with 21 bases between. CDR1 is MGHRA and CDR2 is YSYEKL in the germline V gene. CDR3 residues: CASSPGGAGTNDEQYF. As DNA, the CDR3 is TGCGCCAGCAGCCCTGGGGGTGCGGGGACGAACGACGAGCAGTACTTC.

The chain recombines TRBV29-1 with TRBJ1-1; weak D call: TRBD1 (6 bases). This CDR3 contains 15 residues. V was clipped by 2 bases and J by 2 bases, with 15 bases between them. The germline V gene has CDR1 SQVTM and CDR2 ANQGSEA. Here the CDR3 DNA reads TGCAGCGTTGAACCTAAGGGCAGGGGAAACACTGAAGCTTTCTTT. It is translated as CSVEPKGRGNTEAFF. Using reference TRBV29-1 and TRBJ1-1 for the parts outside the CDR3, the full variable domain is SAVISQKPSRDICQRGTSLTIQCQVDSQVTMMFWYRQQPGQSLTLIATANQGSEATYESGFVIDKFPISRPNLTFSTLTVSNMSPEDSSIYLCSVEPKGRGNTEAFFGQGTRLTVV.

V is TRBV2 and J is TRBJ1-5, with 10 nucleotides matching TRBD1. CDR1 SNHLY and CDR2 FYNNEI come from the germline V gene. CDR3 length: 16 residues. J was trimmed by 3 bases and V by 2 bases; bases with no gene match: 4. CDR3 DNA sequence: TGTGCCAGCAGTGAACGAGGGACAGGGGTCAATCAGCCCCAGCATTTT. Its protein is CASSERGTGVNQPQHF.

CDR3 nucleotides: TGTGCCAGCAGCTTACCGAGACAGGGGAGCTATGGCTACACCTTC. Translating gives CASSLPRQGSYGYTF. The V gene is TRBV11-2, the J gene TRBJ1-2; the match to TRBD1 covers 8 bases. The CDR3 has 15 residues. The germline gives CDR1 SGHAT, CDR2 FQNNGV. Trimming removed 2 bases from V and 4 bases from J; junction bases left unmatched: 6.

The chain joins TRBV5-5 to TRBJ1-1; D may be TRBD1 (5 bases). Trimming cost V 5 bases and J 11 bases, with 25 bases left between them. This CDR3 is 15 amino acids long. Germline lookup yields CDR1 SGHKS and CDR2 YYEKEE (reference sequence). The CDR3 region has the DNA TGTGCCAGCAGTCACGCCAGGGTGGGGCGAGGCATTGCTTTCTTT. Amino acids: CASSHARVGRGIAFF.

The chain has TRBV7-3 and TRBJ2-7, with 15 bases lining up with TRBD2. With 6 bases clipped from V and 6 bases from J, the junction kept 3 bases outside the gene matches. This CDR3 has 14 amino acids. The V gene's germline CDR1 is SGHTA and CDR2 FQGTGA. CDR3 coding DNA: TGTGCCAGCAGTTGGACTAGCGGGAGGGGCGAGCAGTACTTC. It codes for CASSWTSGRGEQYF. Drawing the rest from reference TRBV7-3 and TRBJ2-7, the complete variable domain is GAGVSQTPSNKVTEKGKYVELRCDPISGHTALYWYRQSLGQGPEFLIYFQGTGAADDSGLPNDRFFAVRPEGSVSTLKIQRTERGDSAVYLCASSWTSGRGEQYFGPGTRLTVT.

This clone showed up just once. The chain couples TRBV5-4 to TRBJ2-7, with 8 bases lining up with TRBD2. This CDR3 has 16 residues. V shed 2 bases and J 0 bases; nucleotides not matched to a gene: 7. Per the germline V gene, CDR1 is SGHNT and CDR2 is YYREEE (reference sequence). CDR3 in amino acids: CASSFAGGRSSYEQYF. The DNA of the CDR3 is TGTGCCAGCAGCTTCGCGGGGGGCCGGAGCTCCTACGAGCAGTACTTC.

This clone has only a few counts. The chain uses TRBV7-9 and TRBJ1-5; D is perhaps TRBD1 (6 bases). CDR3 length: 17 amino acids. Between the trimmed V and J ends, which lost 5 bases and 3 bases, there was a span of 20 bases. The germline gives CDR1 SEHNR, CDR2 FQNEAQ (reference sequence). CDR3 nucleotide sequence: TGTGCCAGCAGCCCGGGTTTGAGGGGGTCGGACAATCAGCCCCAGCATTTT. This gives the protein CASSPGLRGSDNQPQHF.

This rearrangement joins TRBV27 to TRBJ2-3, with a possible D match to TRBD2 (5 bases). The germline gives CDR1 MNHEY, CDR2 SMNVEV (reference sequence). With 2 bases removed from V and 2 bases from J, the gap between germline ends came to 14 bases. This CDR3 spans 16 amino acids. The CDR3 here is CASSLLRALHTDTQYF. Here the CDR3 DNA reads TGTGCCAGCAGTTTACTGCGGGCGCTCCACACAGATACGCAGTATTTT.

This clone appeared once. V usage is TRBV5-1 and J usage is TRBJ1-1, with D hard to call. Trimming stripped 3 bases from V and 0 bases from J, with 6 bases between. Per the germline V gene, CDR1 is SGHRS and CDR2 is YFSETQ. The length of the CDR3 is 13 residues. DNA for the CDR3: TGCGCCAGCAGCTCGACTATGAACACTGAAGCTTTCTTT. Protein product: CASSSTMNTEAFF.

V gene TRBV19 combines with J gene TRBJ2-7; 7 bases line up with TRBD2. The CDR3 consists of 16 residues. The germline V gene encodes CDR1 LNHDA and CDR2 SQIVND (reference sequence). Trimming at V came to 1 base and at J to 9 bases, leaving 15 bases not matched to a gene. In DNA form, the CDR3 reads TGTGCCAGTAGTATAGGGGGGACTACCTTTAATGACGTGCAGTACTTC. Translation: CASSIGGTTFNDVQYF.

The chain links TRBV9 to TRBJ2-7; 7 bases are shared with TRBD2. V lost 0 bases and J lost 3; bases outside the gene matches: 3. The germline CDR1 and CDR2 sequences are SGDLS and YYNGEE. The CDR3 is 14 residues long. The CDR3 sequence: CASSVVGGGYEQYF. The CDR3 DNA sequence: TGTGCCAGCAGCGTAGTCGGCGGGGGCTACGAGCAGTACTTC. Drawing the rest from reference TRBV9 and TRBJ2-7, the complete variable domain is DSGVTQTPKHLITATGQRVTLRCSPRSGDLSVYWYQQSLDQGLQFLIQYYNGEERAKGNILERFSAQQFPDLHSELNLSSLELGDSALYFCASSVVGGGYEQYFGPGTRLTVT.

The chain has TRBV5-1 and TRBJ1-2; 11 bases agree with TRBD1. The CDR3 is 14 amino acids. Germline assignment: CDR1 SGHRS and CDR2 YFSETQ. The junction had 7 bases not matched to a gene; V was cut back by 4 bases and J by 8 bases. The DNA for the CDR3 is TGCGCCAGCAGCGGAGGACAGGGGGCAGGGGGCTACACCTTC. Its protein is CASSGGQGAGGYTF.

This sequence joins TRBV10-3 and TRBJ2-7; tentatively, D is TRBD1 (5 bases). The CDR3 length is 16 residues. In germline, CDR1 is ENHRY, CDR2 SYGVKD. V was cut by 3 bases and J by 2 bases, with 17 bases left in between. CDR3 nucleotide sequence: TGTGCCATCAGTGATACTTCAAGGGGTGCGGCCTACGAGCAGTACTTC. Translated: CAISDTSRGAAYEQYF.

This chain connects TRBV2 to TRBJ2-3, with TRBD2 as a possible D gene (6 bases). V lost 7 bases to trimming and J lost 3 bases, with 11 bases between them. This CDR3 contains 13 residues. Germline V gene lookup returns CDR1 SNHLY and CDR2 FYNNEI. The CDR3 nucleotides read TGTGCCAGCACCCGCGGGATAACAGATACGCAGTATTTT. It codes for CASTRGITDTQYF.

The table lists this clone with a few counts. The chain has TRBV5-1 and TRBJ1-1, with unresolved D. The CDR3 runs to 14 residues. Germline CDR1 reads SGHRS; CDR2 reads YFSETQ. Deletions cut 1 base from V and 6 bases from J, with 13 bases between. The CDR3 DNA follows: TGCGCCAGCAGCTTGCTTTCCGATCGCGCTGAAGCTTTCTTT. This encodes CASSLLSDRAEAFF.